This T cell receptor beta chain was sequenced for a study of blood T cells in healthy people across ages (dated by TCRdb to between 2015 and 2016). As for the study more broadly: In model experiments, template switching captured roughly one uniquely barcoded TCR beta cDNA molecule for every two T cells. For two donors (one aged 18 to 30 and one aged 80 or older), the study analyzed two additional independent replicas of 1 million unique cDNA reads from the same blood draw. Donors were grouped into four age groups: young (average approximately 16 years), middle-aged (around 39), aged (over 55) and long-lived (approximately 75). Age-related changes in TCR beta repertoire diversity were measured in the study by deep sequencing normalized with unique cDNA molecular identifiers. To avoid experimental bias, donors of different ages were spread randomly across the sequencing lanes.

Systemically healthy Caucasian individuals from Russia, some 38 in total and aged 6 to 90 years, were included as donors. Roughly 11 milliliters of peripheral blood were drawn from each donor into EDTA-treated Vacutainer tubes. Ficoll-Paque density-gradient centrifugation was used to isolate PBMCs, with at least 6.5 million per sample. Trizol reagent was used to extract total RNA from the PBMCs, yielding at least 6 micrograms per sample. The percentages of naive CD45RAhigh/CD27high T cells were determined by flow cytometry on a PBMC aliquot from every donor. From the germline V gene (reference sequence), CDR1 is DFQATT and CDR2 is SNEGSKA. The CDR3 runs 14 residues from the cysteine to the phenylalanine. The read is trimmed to its CDR3 DNA, 42 bases read in frame from base 1. V lost 3 bases and J lost 0 bases; the stretch between them is 11 bases long. A remark on this clonotype: Its recognized antigen is unknown. No base quality information exists; no much larger clone differs at one position.

Library construction relied on 5' RACE. Sequencing was performed on an Illumina HiSeq 2500. The second PCR ran for roughly 7 to 11 cycles and used a J-beta primer mix along with a sample-barcoded 5' primer. A unique molecular identifier was introduced onto each TCR beta cDNA molecule by a template-switch 5' adaptor carrying 12 random nucleotides. Each sample yielded at least 3 million CDR3-containing paired-end reads. The Mint cDNA synthesis kit, primed by a TRBC-specific oligonucleotide, was used to synthesize first-strand cDNA from all RNA. All cDNA was treated with uracil-DNA glycosylase and then went through a first 18-cycle PCR with the universal primers M1SS and BC2_uni_R. In the paper's pipeline: Normalization of each sample was performed by random selection of 1 million high-quality reads, each carrying a distinct molecular identifier. Instead of being binned into consensus sequences, reads that shared molecular identifiers were thrown out. CDR3 identification, clonotype clustering and error correction used MiTCR with a Q25 quality threshold and the strictest error-elimination algorithm. A nonparametric unseen species model using Euler transformation provided a lower-bound estimate of total TCR beta diversity. Clones were called with MiXCR by TCRdb after fastp trimmed the public reads at Q25, and only in-frame beta chains were retained. Each CDR3 protein appears once, grouped with its most common genes and DNA. TCRdb's processing, not the authors', yielded these V and J calls. For this sample there are under 2,000,000 distinct CDR3 sequences; approximately 50% appear just once. The top ten constitute 2.1% of the sample.

The investigation overall reported the following: Total diversity estimates from one million sequenced T cells were considered lower bounds and underestimates. There was a strong correlation between observed TCR beta diversity and the percentage of naive T cells measured by flow cytometry. Since profiling was done on bulk unsorted PBMCs, naive and antigen-experienced compartments could not be conclusively compared. Because donor CMV infection status was unknown, age-related changes in expanded clonotypes were potentially confounded. The long-lived group showed more naive CD4+ T cells, fewer expanded clones and increased TCR diversity than the aged group, suggesting age selection. As age increased, observed TCR beta diversity per million T cells dropped in a roughly linear way, and a significant reduction was already evident by age about 40.

The chain is made from TRBV20-1 and TRBJ2-5; the D gene is perhaps TRBD1 or TRBD2, as each covers 5 bases. The sequencing sample was made of blood. The sequence was obtained from a woman aged 40 to 50 in good health. For the CDR3, the sequence is CSASRERDQETQYF. The bases read TGCAGTGCTAGCAGGGAGAGGGACCAAGAGACCCAGTACTTC.